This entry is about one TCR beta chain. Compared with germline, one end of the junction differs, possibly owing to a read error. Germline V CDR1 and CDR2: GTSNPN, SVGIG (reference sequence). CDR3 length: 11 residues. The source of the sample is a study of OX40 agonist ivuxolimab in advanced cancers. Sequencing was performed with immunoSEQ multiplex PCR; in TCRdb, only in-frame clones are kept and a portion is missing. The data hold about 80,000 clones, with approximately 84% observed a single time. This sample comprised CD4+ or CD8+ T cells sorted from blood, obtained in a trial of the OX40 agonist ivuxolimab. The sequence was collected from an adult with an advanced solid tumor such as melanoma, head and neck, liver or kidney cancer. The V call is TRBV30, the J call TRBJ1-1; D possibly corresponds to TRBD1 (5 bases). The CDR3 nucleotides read TGTGCCGGGAGGAGGGGATTAGACGCTTTCTTT. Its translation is CAGRRGLDAFF.